This T cell receptor (beta chain) originates from a study of blood T cell repertoires in COVID-19. About the study: PBMCs, B-cell-depleted T cells, or T cells provided the cDNA or gDNA that made up the material.

This clone is a singleton in its sample. In germline, CDR1 is LGHDT, CDR2 YNNKEL (reference sequence). V gave up 1 base and J gave up 2 bases, with 3 bases separating them. The CDR3 has 12 amino acids. Per the study methods: Scientists estimated how many nucleated cells there were by amplifying reference gene primers. Generated by immunoSEQ multiplex PCR, the TCRdb table keeps only in-frame clones and is missing some. V, J and clone size were drawn from that table, and D and trimming were deduced from the DNA. The table has nearly 55,000 clones, approximately 90% seen once. Sample: peripheral blood. The receptor was derived from a woman aged 55-69 years with active or convalescent COVID-19. The V call is TRBV3-1 (or the pseudogene TRBV3-2), the J call TRBJ2-7, with D uncertain. CDR3 loop: CASSQAAYEQYF. Here the CDR3 DNA reads TGTGCCAGCAGCCAAGCGGCCTACGAGCAGTACTTC.